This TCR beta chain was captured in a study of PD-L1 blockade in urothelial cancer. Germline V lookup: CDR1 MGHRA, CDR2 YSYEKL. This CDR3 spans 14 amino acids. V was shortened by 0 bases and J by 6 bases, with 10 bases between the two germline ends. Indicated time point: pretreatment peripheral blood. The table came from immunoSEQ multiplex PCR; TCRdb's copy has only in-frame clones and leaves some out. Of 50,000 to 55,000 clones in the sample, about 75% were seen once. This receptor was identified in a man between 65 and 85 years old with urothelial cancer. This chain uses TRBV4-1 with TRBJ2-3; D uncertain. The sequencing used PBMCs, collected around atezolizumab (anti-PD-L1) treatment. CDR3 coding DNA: TGCGCCAGCAGCCAAGATACAGCAGGCGATACGCAGTATTTT. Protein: CASSQDTAGDTQYF.